These 13 T cell receptor beta chains came from one sample sequenced in a study of T cell changes during pregnancy in multiple sclerosis. Some clones are missing from TCRdb's copy, which holds only in-frame ones; the method was immunoSEQ multiplex PCR. The data show fewer than 55,000 clones, roughly 90% seen once. Material: peripheral blood, obtained after pregnancy. All receptors come from a female donor in good health, enrolled as a control in a pregnancy study.

V and J are TRBV7-9 and TRBJ1-2; D perhaps matches TRBD1 (6 bases). Germline loops: CDR1 SEHNR, CDR2 FQNEAQ (reference sequence). V was pared by 5 bases and J by 4 bases, with 17 bases between. The CDR3 totals 15 residues. CDR3 coding DNA: TGTGCCAGCAGCCAGGGACAACCGGCGGGCTATGGCTACACCTTC. Residues: CASSQGQPAGYGYTF.

This rearrangement joins TRBV5-1 to TRBJ1-1, with 7 bases matching TRBD1. J gave up 0 bases and V 1 base, and 6 bases lay outside the gene matches. The CDR3 is 16 residues long. The germline V gene has CDR1 SGHRS and CDR2 YFSETQ. CDR3 in DNA: TGCGCCAGCAGCTTGAGCCGGGGACAGATGAACACTGAAGCTTTCTTT. This sequence encodes CASSLSRGQMNTEAFF.

The chain couples TRBV14 to TRBJ2-1; D is possibly TRBD2 (7 bases). The CDR3 loop spans 16 amino acids. Trimming took off 0 bases at V and 3 bases at J, with 12 bases between the two ends. Per germline, CDR1 SGHDN and CDR2 FVKESK. As DNA, the CDR3 is TGTGCCAGCAGCCAAGAGGGGGGGGCTGTCTACAATGAGCAGTTCTTC. Translating gives CASSQEGGAVYNEQFF.

The chain employs TRBV30 and TRBJ2-1, with D tentatively TRBD2 (6 bases). The germline gives CDR1 GTSNPN, CDR2 SVGIG (reference sequence). This CDR3 comprises 14 residues. V was shortened by 5 bases and J by 4 bases, with 15 bases between the two germline ends. The CDR3 DNA sequence: TGTGCCTGGGGGCGGGGCGGGCTGTACAATGAGCAGTTCTTC. Translating gives CAWGRGGLYNEQFF. Complete variable domain (other parts from reference TRBV30 and TRBJ2-1): SQTIHQWPATLVQPVGSPLSLECTVEGTSNPNLYWYRQAAGRGLQLLFYSVGIGQISSEVPQNLSASRPQDRQFILSSKKLLLSDSGFYLCAWGRGGLYNEQFFGPGTRLTVL.

The V and J genes are TRBV6-1 and TRBJ2-1; 9 bases line up with TRBD1. The CDR3 is 14 residues long. Germline V gives CDR1 MNHNS, CDR2 SASEGT. The V gene end was trimmed by 7 bases and the J gene end by 10 bases; junction bases not matched to a gene: 11. The CDR3 coding sequence is TGTGCCAGCACCAGGGACAGGGCAGCTTACGAGCAGTTCTTC. Encoded protein: CASTRDRAAYEQFF.

The chain employs TRBV9 and TRBJ1-2; D gene uncertain. This CDR3 comprises 11 residues. Trimming took off 7 bases at V and 8 bases at J, with 12 bases between the two ends. From germline, CDR1 is SGDLS and CDR2 YYNGEE. Here the CDR3 DNA reads TGTGCCAGCTCCGGAGCGTCCGGCTACACCTTC. Translated, it gives CASSGASGYTF.

This clone was seen just once. The CDR3 region has the DNA TGTGCCAGTAGTATAGCAACCTCCCTTACCCAGGGTGAAGCTTTCTTT. It encodes CASSIATSLTQGEAFF. This sequence joins TRBV19 and TRBJ1-1; a weak D match, TRBD1 (5 bases). V was cut by 1 base and J by 7 bases, with 19 bases left in between. Germline V gene data show CDR1 as LNHDA and CDR2 as SQIVND (reference sequence). The CDR3 is 16 amino acids.

The CDR3 nucleotides read TGTGCCAGCAGCAGGATAAGCGGGGGCTCCTACGAGCAGTACTTC. It translates to CASSRISGGSYEQYF. The chain combines TRBV5-4 with TRBJ2-7, with 8 bases that match TRBD2. Losses at the gene ends were 4 bases for V and 0 bases for J; bases not matched to a gene: 6. This CDR3 is 15 amino acids long. The V gene's germline CDR1 is SGHNT and CDR2 YYREEE (reference sequence). Full variable domain (remainder filled in from reference TRBV5-4 and TRBJ2-7): ETGVTQSPTHLIKTRGQQVTLRCSSQSGHNTVSWYQQALGQGPQFIFQYYREEENGRGNFPPRFSGLQFPNYSSELNVNALELDDSALYLCASSRISGGSYEQYFGPGTRLTVT.

The chain links TRBV6-1 to TRBJ2-1, with 10 bases that match TRBD2. Germline V gene data show CDR1 as MNHNS and CDR2 as SASEGT. V shed 3 bases and J 2 bases; nucleotides not matched to a gene: 1. The CDR3 has 15 residues. CDR3 amino acids: CASSDTSGAYNEQFF. CDR3 sequence (DNA): TGTGCCAGCAGTGATACTAGCGGGGCCTACAATGAGCAGTTCTTC.

The rearrangement uses TRBV19 and TRBJ1-1, with TRBD1 identical over 8 bases. J gave up 4 bases and V 5 bases, and 9 bases lay outside the gene matches. Germline V lookup: CDR1 LNHDA, CDR2 SQIVND (reference sequence). The CDR3 runs 15 residues. The CDR3 nucleotides are TGTGCCAGTAGTCTTAGGACAGGGCCGGGCACTGAAGCTTTCTTT. It translates to CASSLRTGPGTEAFF.

The chain links TRBV19 to TRBJ1-5, with TRBD1 identical over 8 bases. Germline-derived CDR1 and CDR2 are LNHDA and SQIVND (reference sequence). Trimming removed 4 bases from V and 4 bases from J; junction bases left unmatched: 3. The CDR3 sequence is 14 residues long. For the CDR3, the DNA is TGTGCCAGTAGTACGGACAGGGTAAATCAGCCCCAGCATTTT. It encodes CASSTDRVNQPQHF.

This rearrangement joins TRBV27 to TRBJ1-1, with 9 bases that match TRBD1. With V trimmed by 4 bases and J by 4 bases, 4 bases remained unmatched. This CDR3 contains 14 residues. Per the germline V gene, CDR1 is MNHEY and CDR2 is SMNVEV (reference sequence). CDR3 coding DNA: TGTGCCAGCAGTTCCCGGGACAGGGTCACTGAAGCTTTCTTT. Translating gives CASSSRDRVTEAFF.

The rearrangement joins TRBV6-6 to TRBJ2-3; D may be TRBD2 (7 bases). The V end was cut by 6 bases, the J end by 5 bases, with 15 bases between. The CDR3 is made up of 14 amino acids. Per germline, CDR1 MNHNY and CDR2 SVGAGI (reference sequence). The CDR3 coding sequence is TGTGCCAGCAGGTCGGGCGGGGGCGGAGATACGCAGTATTTT. Translated, it gives CASRSGGGGDTQYF.